This T cell receptor beta chain was captured by sequencing in a study of vaccination effects on CD4 cells after COVID-19. Notes on the study in general: Cross-reaction with common cold coronaviruses was seen in only 1 of 255 vaccine-induced clones from healthy vaccinees.

Produced via immunoSEQ multiplex PCR; TCRdb's table is partial and in-frame only. The sample shows around 36,000 clones, more than 60% of them seen only once. This CDR3 has 15 residues. Germline V gene data show CDR1 as SQVTM and CDR2 as ANQGSEA. The ends lost 5 bases at V and 5 bases at J; junction bases unmatched: 10. Notes on this clone: The antigen is unknown.

After expansion with viral peptide pools in the ViraFEST assay, antigen-specific CD4+ T cells were sequenced. Once cultured for around 11 days, the cells underwent separation to obtain CD4+ T cells. None of these healthy vaccinees had been infected with SARS-CoV-2 before vaccination. Each well held some 2 million PBMC cultured with about 9.1 ug/ml peptides and around 11 IU/ml IL-2. The clonotype comes from a human donor who received a COVID-19 vaccine. The source material was CD4+ T cells from PBMCs cultured with SARS-CoV-2 spike peptides, sampled before COVID-19 vaccination. V usage is TRBV29-1 and J usage is TRBJ2-2; 8 nucleotides agree with TRBD2. CDR3 nucleotide sequence: TGCAGCGTTCAACGGCGGGAGGCTGAGACCGGGGAGCTGTTTTTT. Encoded protein: CSVQRREAETGELFF.